This TCR beta chain emerged from a study of cytomegalovirus exposure and HLA in healthy donors. About the study: The approximately 670 first-cohort repertoires and the roughly 120 validation repertoires shared the same platform, a later analysis reported.

As concerns this clone: Its antigen is not known.

The CDR3 has 17 amino acids. Looked up from germline, CDR1 is SGHTS and CDR2 is YDEGEE. Unmatched junction bases numbered 9, after V lost 4 bases and J lost 3 bases. Notes on the study in general: Reportedly, diagnosis of cytomegalovirus status by the classifier showed high specificity and sensitivity. Listed as cytomegalovirus-associated were 150 to 200 TCR beta chains. Subsequent analysis revealed that first-cohort TCR clusters tended to co-occur in the roughly 120 validation repertoires.

Repertoires were generated with immunoSEQ multiplex PCR, while TCRdb's copy carries only in-frame clones and drops some. This repertoire shows roughly 200,000 clones, 65% to 85% found once; its top ten account for 2.5% to 3.5%. The V call is TRBV5-8, the J call TRBJ2-3, with 12 bases matching TRBD2. The sequenced sample consisted of PBMCs. The TCR originated in a young woman in good health and CMV-seropositive. The CDR3 bases are TGTGCCAGCAGCACCCGACTAGCGGGGGCAAGGACAGATACGCAGTATTTT. This gives the protein CASSTRLAGARTDTQYF.